The entry below gives a single T cell receptor beta chain sequence along with its context. After extraction with the RNeasy kit, roughly 0.45 to 1 ug of the RNA was reverse transcribed using random hexamers. TCRdb used MiXCR to reprocess the immunoSEQ multiplex PCR reads, holding one entry per CDR3 protein. The sample records around 200,000 distinct CDR3 sequences, approximately 96% being singletons. This record comes from a study of CD8 T cells in Susac syndrome. V shed 6 bases and J shed 2 bases, with 13 bases lying between them. This CDR3 spans 14 amino acids. Germline V gene lookup returns CDR1 MNHEY and CDR2 SVGAGI. In blood CD8+ and CD4+ T cells, TCR beta underwent sequencing.

Sequencing was performed on CD4+ T cells from PBMCs. The chain is built from TRBV6-5 and TRBJ1-2; D is perhaps TRBD1 (5 bases). This clonotype was sampled from a human donor with Susac syndrome. CDR3 sequence (DNA): TGTGCCAGCAGCCGGGACTCCCGGAACTATGGCTACACCTTC. It translates to CASSRDSRNYGYTF.